This TCR beta chain was recorded in a study of human CD4 T cells and Enterobacteriaceae. All CD4+ cells other than CD45RA+CCR7+CD95- naive cells were sorted as memory, over 95% pure. Data came from immunoSEQ multiplex PCR; TCRdb stores just in-frame clones and leaves some out. The top ten hold over 1.5% of the sample, which has 25,000 to 30,000 clones, 70% to 85% seen once. Trimming cost V 3 bases and J 0 bases; bases outside gene matches: 4. The CDR3 runs 16 residues. Germline CDR1 is MNHNS and CDR2 is SASEGT. This TCR derives from a human donor in good health. The sequencing sample was made of memory CD4+ T cells from blood. V gene TRBV6-1 combines with J gene TRBJ1-3; TRBD1 agrees at 8 bases. CDR3 nucleotides: TGTGCCAGCAGTGAGAGACAGGGGTACTCTGGAAACACCATATATTTT. This sequence encodes CASSERQGYSGNTIYF.